These 4 T cell receptor beta chains share one sample of origin, sequenced in a study of regulatory T cells in long-lasting Graves disease. Investigators prepared the TCR beta libraries by applying iRepertoire HTBI primers and Arm-PCR of CDR3 regions. TCRdb analysed the multiplex PCR reads with MiXCR anew, one entry per CDR3 protein. In the table there are a few hundred thousand distinct CDR3 sequences, roughly a sixth of which are singletons. Time point meaning: newly diagnosed GD, antithyroid drugs for less than 3 months. Isolated PBMC RNA provided the starting material for the TCR library. The same data also contributed to another study, on T cells in Graves' hyperthyroidism and ophthalmopathy.

Specimen: peripheral blood mononuclear cells (PBMCs), collected at new diagnosis, from a patient treated with antithyroid drugs. The receptors derive from a middle-aged man with Graves disease.

The chain recombines TRBV25-1 with TRBJ1-6; D ambiguous. V lost 2 bases, J lost 4 bases, and 6 bases lay in between. This CDR3 contains 14 residues. CDR1 and CDR2 (germline): MGHDK, SYGVNS. For the CDR3, the DNA is TGTGCCAGCAGTGAAGGGCTTTATAATTCACCCCTCCACTTT. It codes for CASSEGLYNSPLHF.

V and J are TRBV9 and TRBJ2-7; D unresolved. Germline CDR1 reads SGDLS; CDR2 reads YYNGEE. This CDR3 has 12 residues. The ends were cut back, 3 bases at V and 5 bases at J, with 9 bases in the middle. CDR3 bases: TGTGCCAGCAGCGCCGACTCGAACGAGCAGTACTTC. It encodes CASSADSNEQYF.

This clonotype was detected many times. This chain links TRBV7-6 with TRBJ2-7; the D gene could be TRBD1 or TRBD2 (5 bases each). V shed 2 bases and J shed 7 bases, with 18 bases lying between them. CDR3 length equals 15 residues. The germline V gene encodes CDR1 SGHVS and CDR2 FNYEAQ. Here the CDR3 reads CASSLSPGPGSEQYF. CDR3 DNA: TGTGCCAGCAGCTTAAGCCCGGGACCGGGATCGGAGCAGTACTTC. The whole variable domain, remainder taken from reference TRBV7-6 and TRBJ2-7, is GAGVSQSPRYKVTKRGQDVALRCDPISGHVSLYWYRQALGQGPEFLTYFNYEAQQDKSGLPNDRFSAERPEGSISTLTIQRTEQRDSAMYRCASSLSPGPGSEQYFGPGTRLTVT.

This clonotype was seen ten or more times. The rearrangement joins TRBV28 to TRBJ1-5, with D possibly being TRBD1 (5 bases). V gave up 7 bases and J gave up 2 bases, with 12 bases separating them. Germline values: CDR1 MDHEN, CDR2 SYDVKM. The CDR3 is 14 amino acids. CDR3 in amino acids: CASTRAGGNQPQHF. Here the CDR3 DNA reads TGTGCCAGCACCAGGGCCGGTGGCAATCAGCCCCAGCATTTT.